The clone carrying this TCR beta chain was observed a handful of times. These data belong to a study of blood T cell repertoires in COVID-19. Per the original data handling: Amplified reference gene primers provided the basis for estimating nucleated cell counts. Here immunoSEQ multiplex PCR was the method, and the copy in TCRdb shows in-frame clones only, minus some. Clonal size and the V and J genes are those of that table, whereas D and trimming came from the DNA. This sample has 280,000 or so clones, with around nine tenths found just once. The germline V gene has CDR1 KGHSH and CDR2 LQKENI. The V gene end was trimmed by 3 bases and the J gene end by 4 bases; junction bases not matched to a gene: 12. The CDR3 has 17 amino acids. Across about two dozen US areas, participants ranged in age from 18 to 89 years.

The sequence derives from a woman between 40 and 55 years old who had recovered from COVID-19. Sequenced sample: PBMCs or T cells enriched from blood (not recorded which). The chain uses TRBV18 and TRBJ2-1; 7 positions agree with TRBD1. The DNA of the CDR3 is TGTGCCAGCTCACCCGCTCTAGGGGGCGGAACTTACAATGAGCAGTTCTTC. It codes for CASSPALGGGTYNEQFF. The complete variable domain, with remaining parts taken from reference TRBV18 and TRBJ2-1, reads NAGVMQNPRHLVRRRGQEARLRCSPMKGHSHVYWYRQLPEEGLKFMVYLQKENIIDESGMPKERFSAEFPKEGPSILRIQQVVRGDSAAYFCASSPALGGGTYNEQFFGPGTRLTVL.